A single sample gave rise to the 12 T cell receptor beta chains below, sequenced in a study of post-analysis software for immune sequencing data (dated by TCRdb to the mid-2010s). General findings and caveats noted by the study authors: Significantly higher frequencies in patients than in controls were found for five or six TRBV segments, including TRBV5-6, TRBV5-1 and TRBV20-1.

Library construction relied on PCR. Sequenced on an Illumina HiSeq 2500. Unique molecular identifiers were incorporated into TCR beta cDNA libraries to reduce PCR and sequencing biases. TCRdb reprocessed the public reads (quality trimming at Q25 with fastp, clone calling with MiXCR) and kept in-frame beta chains. Rows merge per CDR3 protein into single entries with the most common DNA and genes. The sample table records 550,000 to 700,000 distinct CDR3 sequences; 44% of these occur just once. 1.5% to 2% of the sample rests with the top ten. No antigens are known for them. Source material: blood. These receptors originate from a girl under 18 with multiple sclerosis.

This clonotype was observed a handful of times. The chain is built from TRBV29-1 and TRBJ2-1; no definite D call. Trimming stripped 7 bases from V and 0 bases from J, with 16 bases between. This CDR3 spans 15 amino acids. The V gene's germline CDR1 is SQVTM and CDR2 ANQGSEA. The CDR3 here is CSGQSGRTSYNEQFF. CDR3 DNA sequence: TGCAGCGGCCAATCCGGGCGGACCTCCTACAATGAGCAGTTCTTC.

The chain links TRBV7-9 to TRBJ1-1; tentative D call: TRBD1 (5 bases). Germline V gene sequence: CDR1 SEHNR, CDR2 FQNEAQ (reference sequence). Trimming cost V 4 bases and J 1 base, with 10 bases left between them. This CDR3 has 14 residues. The CDR3 region is CASSSTATNTEAFF. CDR3 DNA: TGTGCCAGCAGCTCGACAGCTACGAACACTGAAGCTTTCTTT. The entire variable domain, with the rest obtained from reference TRBV7-9 and TRBJ1-1, is as follows: DTGVSQNPRHKITKRGQNVTFRCDPISEHNRLYWYRQTLGQGPEFLTYFQNEAQLEKSRLLSDRFSAERPKGSFSTLEIQRTEQGDSAMYLCASSSTATNTEAFFGQGTRLTVV.

This clonotype appeared a few times. This chain connects TRBV13 to TRBJ2-4; D is perhaps TRBD2 (6 bases). Germline CDR1 and CDR2: PRHDT and FYEKMQ (reference sequence). There are 15 residues in the CDR3. Trimming took 4 bases from V and 1 from J, leaving 11 bases between them. The DNA of the CDR3 is TGTGCCAGCAGCTCATCAGGAGGGGCCAAAAACATTCAGTACTTC. Translated, it gives CASSSSGGAKNIQYF.

This clonotype has just one count. The chain joins TRBV24-1 to TRBJ2-5; 14 nucleotides match TRBD2. The CDR3 length is 17 residues. Germline values: CDR1 KGHDR, CDR2 SFDVKD. Trimming at V came to 3 bases and at J to 4 bases, leaving 6 bases not matched to a gene. The CDR3 bases are TGTGCCACCAGTGATCCGGGACTAGCGGGAGTTGGAGAGACCCAGTACTTC. The encoded protein is CATSDPGLAGVGETQYF.

The gene calls are TRBV6-6 and TRBJ1-6; D gene unclear. Germline V gene lookup returns CDR1 MNHNY and CDR2 SVGAGI (reference sequence). The CDR3 totals 15 residues. V was pared by 6 bases and J by 11 bases, with 20 bases between. Here the CDR3 DNA reads TGTGCCAGCAGCGAACGGGATCCCCAGCGGACACCCCTCCACTTT. Residues: CASSERDPQRTPLHF.

This clonotype occurred a few times. CDR3 region: CASSPEVGKSYEQYF. The DNA of the CDR3 is TGTGCCAGCAGTCCAGAGGTTGGTAAATCCTACGAGCAGTACTTC. The chain recombines TRBV12-3 or TRBV12-4 with TRBJ2-7; unclear D gene. Trimming took 5 bases from V and 1 from J, leaving 15 bases between them. The CDR3 has 15 amino acids.

The J gene is TRBJ1-1, the V gene TRBV12-3 or TRBV12-4; D perhaps matches TRBD1 (5 bases). The CDR3 is 13 residues long. Trimming stripped 6 bases from V and 4 bases from J, with 12 bases between. DNA of the CDR3: TGTGCCAGCAGCCGGGACTGGGGCACTGAAGCTTTCTTT. Translated, it gives CASSRDWGTEAFF.

This clonotype was counted between two and nine times. The chain carries TRBV10-3 and TRBJ2-5, with D perhaps assigned TRBD1 or TRBD2 (5 bases each). Trimming removed 2 bases at V and 5 bases at J, with 12 bases between. CDR1 and CDR2 from the germline V gene are ENHRY and SYGVKD. CDR3 size: 14 residues. CDR3 coding DNA: TGTGCCATCAGTGAGCCGGGGACCTCGGAGACCCAGTACTTC. This sequence encodes CAISEPGTSETQYF.

The rearrangement uses TRBV20-1 and TRBJ2-3, with 9 bases lining up with TRBD2. The CDR3 covers 15 residues. J lost 2 bases, V lost 5 bases, and 8 bases had no gene match. The V gene's germline CDR1 is DFQATT and CDR2 SNEGSKA (reference sequence). CDR3 loop: CSARKTSGHTDTQYF. The CDR3 nucleotides are TGCAGTGCTCGCAAGACTAGCGGACACACAGATACGCAGTATTTT.

The sample holds a few counts of this clonotype. The chain carries TRBV4-1 and TRBJ2-3, with D possibly being TRBD1 (5 bases). Trimming removed 1 base at V and 3 bases at J, with 11 bases between. The CDR3 length is 15 residues. Germline V CDR1 and CDR2: MGHRA, YSYEKL. CDR3 coding DNA: TGCGCCAGCAGCCAAGTTCCCGACAGAACAGATACGCAGTATTTT. It yields the protein CASSQVPDRTDTQYF.

The rearrangement links TRBV7-2 to TRBJ2-3; TRBD2 matches 9 bases. There are 15 residues in the CDR3. V lost 5 bases to trimming and J lost 1 base; unmatched junction nucleotides: 4. Germline loops: CDR1 SGHTA, CDR2 FQGNSA. The CDR3 DNA reads as TGTGCCAGCAGCCGTCAGCGGGGGGGCACAGATACGCAGTATTTT. Residues: CASSRQRGGTDTQYF.

This clonotype was picked up one time. The chain joins TRBV12-3 or TRBV12-4 to TRBJ2-6; D may be TRBD2 (5 bases). This CDR3 has 16 residues. V dropped 5 bases and J dropped 2 bases, with 13 bases sitting between them. Written as DNA, the CDR3 is TGTGCCAGCAGTCCCGGTTCGAGGGCTGGGGCCAACGTCCTGACTTTC. It codes for CASSPGSRAGANVLTF.